This T cell receptor beta chain was identified during a study of T cell clonality in common variable immunodeficiency. Control and CVID samples contributed equal amounts of genomic DNA. Some clones are missing from TCRdb's copy, which holds only in-frame ones; the method was immunoSEQ multiplex PCR. This repertoire lists 15,000 to 20,000 clones without singletons; less than 8% sits in the top ten. Regarding the study as a whole: CVID subjects showed higher TCRbeta clonality than healthy controls. CVID subjects shared fewer TCRbeta clones than healthy controls did. Fewer deletions and N-nucleotide insertions were reportedly seen in common variable immunodeficiency TCR beta sequences. What drives increased CVID clonality needs T cell subpopulation sequencing.

A word on this clone: What it binds is not known.

Sequencing input: peripheral blood mononuclear cells. The TCR comes from a human donor with common variable immunodeficiency.

Here the CDR3 reads CSVELGFEGSGNTIYF. The covered CDR3 bases are TGCAGCGTGGAATTAGGTTTCGAGGGCTCTGGAAACACC. The V call is TRBV29-1, the J call TRBJ1-3; no clear D gene. The read is 3 residues too short to cover the CDR3 end, so that end is filled in from the germline J gene. The CDR3 covers 16 residues. The germline CDR1 and CDR2 sequences are SQVTM and ANQGSEA. V dropped 6 bases and J dropped 0 bases, with 18 bases sitting between them.